This passage covers 20 T cell receptor beta chains from one sample sequenced in a study of shared clonotypes between healthy human individuals. This table comes from immunoSEQ multiplex PCR, and its TCRdb copy is limited to in-frame clones, with some not included. Counted here are under 150,000 clones, about 67% occurring once; the ten biggest clones make up roughly 25%. The sequencing sample was made of memory CD8+ T cells sorted from blood. Regarding subset: CD45RO+ cells pooled with CCR7-negative TemRA cells. Receptors were obtained from a woman in her 30s in good health.

In this sample, this clone turned up a few times. The chain employs TRBV5-6 and TRBJ1-5; the D is unclear. The germline CDR1 and CDR2 sequences are SGHDT and YYEEEE. This CDR3 is built from 14 residues. Trimming removed 0 bases from V and 8 bases from J, with 12 bases in between. CDR3: CASSLGGDVEPQHF. For the CDR3, the DNA is TGTGCCAGCAGCTTGGGGGGAGATGTGGAGCCCCAGCATTTT. The complete variable domain, with remaining parts taken from reference TRBV5-6 and TRBJ1-5, reads DAGVTQSPTHLIKTRGQQVTLRCSPKSGHDTVSWYQQALGQGPQFIFQYYEEEERQRGNFPDRFSGHQFPNYSSELNVNALLLGDSALYLCASSLGGDVEPQHFGDGTRLSIL.

This clone was seen a few times. The CDR3 region has the DNA TGTGCCAGCAGTGAATCTCGTGAGAATACGCAGTATTTT. Translating it yields CASSESRENTQYF. The J gene is TRBJ2-3, the V gene TRBV25-1; D call uncertain. CDR1 MGHDK and CDR2 SYGVNS come from the germline V gene. CDR3 length equals 13 residues. Between the trimmed V and J ends, which lost 1 base and 7 bases, there was a span of 9 bases.

This clone was counted a few times. J is TRBJ1-1 and V is TRBV10-1; weak D call: TRBD1 (5 bases). The V gene lost 5 bases and the J gene lost 7 bases, with 14 bases spanning the gap. CDR1 and CDR2 from the germline V gene are WNHNN and SYGVQD (reference sequence). CDR3 length equals 13 residues. The CDR3 DNA sequence: TGCGCCAGCAGTCAAATTGGGGGAAGTGAAGCTTTCTTT. Translating gives CASSQIGGSEAFF.

This clone appeared once. The chain has TRBV6-5 and TRBJ2-1; 8 positions agree with TRBD1. V gave up 2 bases and J gave up 8 bases; unmatched junction bases: 8. Germline CDR1 MNHEY, CDR2 SVGAGI. The CDR3 length is 15 residues. The CDR3 DNA reads TGTGCCAGCAGTTACGCCGGACAGGGAGTTGATGAGCAGTTCTTC. This gives the protein CASSYAGQGVDEQFF.

This clone was counted at least ten times. CDR3 protein: CASSRQGGTEAFF. The CDR3 nucleotides are TGTGCCAGCAGCCGACAGGGGGGCACTGAAGCTTTCTTT. The chain employs TRBV6-5 and TRBJ1-1, with 9 bases aligning to TRBD1. Losses at the gene ends were 6 bases for V and 4 bases for J; bases not matched to a gene: 3. Germline loops: CDR1 MNHEY, CDR2 SVGAGI. The CDR3 is 13 amino acids.

This chain links TRBV18 with TRBJ1-5; D is unresolved. Trimming cost V 2 bases and J 4 bases, with 12 bases left between them. The CDR3 has 15 residues. CDR1 is KGHSH and CDR2 is LQKENI in the germline V gene. CDR3 DNA sequence: TGTGCCAGCTCACCAGATGCCGGGAGTAATCAGCCCCAGCATTTT. Its translation is CASSPDAGSNQPQHF.

The chain joins TRBV29-1 to TRBJ2-3; D uncertain. The CDR3 is 12 amino acids. V lost 3 bases and J lost 3, with 7 bases in between. Germline CDR1 SQVTM, CDR2 ANQGSEA. CDR3 residues: CSVDLGTDTQYF. The CDR3 region has the DNA TGCAGCGTTGACTTGGGGACAGATACGCAGTATTTT.

The rearrangement joins TRBV2 to TRBJ1-5; a weak D match, TRBD1 (5 bases). The CDR3 contains 13 residues. The V gene lost 8 bases and the J gene lost 2 bases, with 10 bases spanning the gap. The V gene's germline CDR1 is SNHLY and CDR2 FYNNEI. CDR3 in DNA: TGTGCCAGCTGGCAGGGTGGCAATCAGCCCCAGCATTTT. It specifies CASWQGGNQPQHF. Together with reference TRBV2 and TRBJ1-5, the CDR3 gives the full variable domain: EPEVTQTPSHQVTQMGQEVILRCVPISNHLYFYWYRQILGQKVEFLVSFYNNEISEKSEIFDDQFSVERPDGSNFTLKIRSTKLEDSAMYFCASWQGGNQPQHFGDGTRLSIL.

The V call is TRBV29-1, the J call TRBJ2-3; D unclear. Trimming removed 8 bases from V and 2 bases from J, with 14 bases in between. The length of the CDR3 is 13 residues. Germline V gene lookup returns CDR1 SQVTM and CDR2 ANQGSEA. The CDR3 DNA is TGCAGCACACAGCCCTACTCCACAGATACGCAGTATTTT. Translating gives CSTQPYSTDTQYF.

J is TRBJ2-2 and V is TRBV19; possible D gene TRBD1, 6 bases. Trimming shortened V by 4 bases and J by 3 bases, and 18 bases separated the two germline ends. Germline CDR1 and CDR2: LNHDA and SQIVND (reference sequence). This CDR3 is built from 17 residues. As DNA, the CDR3 is TGTGCCAGTAGTAAACAACAGATACAGGGTTACACCGGGGAGCTGTTTTTT. Amino acid sequence: CASSKQQIQGYTGELFF.

The chain is built from TRBV19 and TRBJ2-2; D is perhaps TRBD1 (6 bases). Germline lookup yields CDR1 LNHDA and CDR2 SQIVND (reference sequence). This CDR3 has 16 residues. Between the trimmed V and J ends, which lost 4 bases and 1 base, there was a span of 13 bases. CDR3 sequence (DNA): TGTGCCAGTAGTAGCATCCCGGGACAGAACACCGGGGAGCTGTTTTTT. It codes for CASSSIPGQNTGELFF.

The chain carries TRBV5-4 and TRBJ2-5; D gene uncertain. The CDR3 sequence is 13 residues long. Germline-derived CDR1 and CDR2 are SGHNT and YYREEE (reference sequence). V lost 0 bases, J lost 4 bases, and 7 bases lay in between. The chain's CDR3 is CASSLETAETQYF. CDR3 nucleotide sequence: TGTGCCAGCAGCTTGGAAACTGCAGAGACCCAGTACTTC.

J is TRBJ1-1 and V is TRBV7-9; no reliable D call. Trimming cost V 5 bases and J 5 bases, with 18 bases left between them. Per the germline V gene, CDR1 is SEHNR and CDR2 is FQNEAQ (reference sequence). This CDR3 is built from 15 residues. CDR3 loop: CASSPSSRMGTEAFF. The CDR3 DNA reads TGTGCCAGCAGCCCTAGCTCCAGGATGGGGACTGAAGCTTTCTTT.

The V gene is TRBV11-2, the J gene TRBJ2-7; tentative D call: TRBD1 (5 bases). Trimming removed 1 base at V and 3 bases at J, with 7 bases between. This CDR3 has 13 amino acids. Germline assignment: CDR1 SGHAT and CDR2 FQNNGV. The CDR3 region has the DNA TGTGCCAGCAGCTTAGCCAGGGACTACGAGCAGTACTTC. Residues: CASSLARDYEQYF. The full variable domain, with the rest looked up from reference TRBV11-2 and TRBJ2-7, is EAGVAQSPRYKIIEKRQSVAFWCNPISGHATLYWYQQILGQGPKLLIQFQNNGVVDDSQLPKDRFSAERLKGVDSTLKIQPAKLEDSAVYLCASSLARDYEQYFGPGTRLTVT.

The CDR3 spells CASSLSGRGLFRDPGNTIYF. CDR3 sequence (DNA): TGTGCCAGCAGTTTATCCGGGCGGGGACTTTTCAGGGACCCTGGAAACACCATATATTTT. The V call is TRBV28, the J call TRBJ1-3; weak D call: TRBD1 (5 bases). This CDR3 region has 20 residues. From germline, CDR1 is MDHEN and CDR2 SYDVKM. V was clipped by 1 base and J by 2 bases, with 24 bases between them.

This clone is a singleton in its sample. V gene TRBV6-6 combines with J gene TRBJ1-2; tentative D call: TRBD1 (6 bases). V shed 1 base and J shed 5 bases, with 11 bases lying between them. Germline V gene lookup returns CDR1 MNHNY and CDR2 SVGAGI (reference sequence). The CDR3 runs 14 residues. The CDR3 region is CASSYYDRRYGYTF. The CDR3 DNA follows: TGTGCCAGCAGTTACTATGACAGGCGGTATGGCTACACCTTC.

This clone appeared a few times. V usage is TRBV27 and J usage is TRBJ2-7, with D perhaps matching TRBD1 (5 bases). The CDR3 totals 13 residues. Germline values: CDR1 MNHEY, CDR2 SMNVEV (reference sequence). V lost 4 bases, J lost 7 bases, and 14 bases lay in between. CDR3 coding DNA: TGTGCCAGCAGTTGGGGCCTCACTAAGGAGCAGTACTTC. The encoded protein is CASSWGLTKEQYF.

This clone showed up just a few times. This chain links TRBV7-2 with TRBJ1-5, with D unclear. Trimming removed 4 bases at V and 3 bases at J, with 7 bases between. This CDR3 has 13 amino acids. The germline V gene has CDR1 SGHTA and CDR2 FQGNSA. CDR3 amino acids: CASSWGYNQPQHF. The CDR3 DNA is TGTGCCAGCAGCTGGGGTTACAATCAGCCCCAGCATTTT.

The chain is built from TRBV25-1 and TRBJ2-7; no reliable D call. V lost 3 bases and J lost 2, with 11 bases in between. The CDR3 is 14 amino acids. Germline CDR1 MGHDK, CDR2 SYGVNS. The CDR3 protein is CASSDSPNAYEQYF. As DNA, the CDR3 is TGTGCCAGCAGTGACAGCCCCAATGCCTACGAGCAGTACTTC.

The gene calls are TRBV27 and TRBJ2-7; D possibly corresponds to TRBD2 (6 bases). Germline V gene sequence: CDR1 MNHEY, CDR2 SMNVEV (reference sequence). The CDR3 has 13 amino acids. Deletions cut 5 bases from V and 6 bases from J, with 14 bases between. CDR3 DNA sequence: TGTGCCAGCAGTCTGTCTCGGGACTCCGAGCAGTACTTC. Its protein product is CASSLSRDSEQYF.